The 19 T cell receptor beta chains below come from one sample, sequenced in a study of cytomegalovirus exposure and HLA in healthy donors. Vbeta (60) and Jbeta (13) primers were used in the PCR. Profiled with immunoSEQ multiplex PCR; TCRdb holds only in-frame clones, not every one. The repertoire holds more than 100,000 clones, with about 86% as singletons. The material sequenced was PBMCs. The receptor set was obtained from a woman younger than 45 in good health and CMV-seronegative.

This clone was observed a single time. The rearrangement links TRBV5-6 to TRBJ2-1; D might be TRBD1 (6 bases). From germline, CDR1 is SGHDT and CDR2 YYEEEE. The CDR3 covers 16 residues. Trimming removed 4 bases from V and 5 bases from J, with 19 bases in between. Here the CDR3 DNA reads TGTGCCAGCAGCGAACTACAGGGTGCCCGCCACAATGAGCAGTTCTTC. This translates into CASSELQGARHNEQFF.

The chain employs TRBV7-2 and TRBJ1-1; TRBD1 agrees at 9 bases. The junction had 5 bases not matched to a gene; V was cut back by 5 bases and J by 4 bases. Germline V gene sequence: CDR1 SGHTA, CDR2 FQGNSA. The CDR3 covers 14 residues. CDR3 sequence reads: CASSRDRASTEAFF. CDR3 sequence (DNA): TGTGCCAGCAGCCGGGACAGGGCGAGCACTGAAGCTTTCTTT.

The rearrangement joins TRBV4-2 to TRBJ2-7; 8 bases map to TRBD1. This CDR3 spans 13 amino acids. With V trimmed by 4 bases and J by 5 bases, 4 bases remained unmatched. Germline assignment: CDR1 LGHNA and CDR2 YNFKEQ. CDR3 protein: CASSLDRGHEQYF. CDR3 coding DNA: TGTGCCAGCAGCCTCGACAGGGGTCACGAGCAGTACTTC.

This chain connects TRBV10-3 to TRBJ2-7; TRBD1 matches 7 bases. The V gene's germline CDR1 is ENHRY and CDR2 SYGVKD. The V gene end was trimmed by 6 bases and the J gene end by 3 bases; junction bases not matched to a gene: 11. CDR3 length equals 15 residues. The CDR3 reads CAISQQGMGVYEQYF. The CDR3 region has the DNA TGTGCCATCAGCCAACAGGGGATGGGGGTCTACGAGCAGTACTTC.

The J gene is TRBJ2-5, the V gene TRBV9; TRBD2 aligns across 10 bases. V was pared by 0 bases and J by 5 bases, with 7 bases of the junction left unmatched. CDR1 is SGDLS and CDR2 is YYNGEE in the germline V gene. This CDR3 has 16 residues. This CDR3 is CASSVGGSGRIETQYF. The CDR3 DNA reads as TGTGCCAGCAGCGTAGGCGGTAGCGGGAGGATTGAGACCCAGTACTTC.

This chain links TRBV28 with TRBJ2-4; D remains ambiguous. Germline V lookup: CDR1 MDHEN, CDR2 SYDVKM. V dropped 8 bases and J dropped 0 bases, with 11 bases sitting between them. The CDR3 covers 14 residues. This CDR3 reads CASPWALAKNIQYF. The DNA of the CDR3 is TGTGCCAGCCCCTGGGCACTAGCCAAAAACATTCAGTACTTC.

The chain uses TRBV5-3 and TRBJ2-5, with a tentative D call TRBD1 (6 bases). The last part of the DNA fits TRBJ2-7 better; the J call may be wrong. TRBV5-3 is flagged as an ORF with uncertain function. The CDR3 spans 16 residues. The CDR3 DNA follows: TGTGCCAGAAGCTTGGGACGGCAGGGGAACCCCTGCGAGCAGTACTTC. Translated: CARSLGRQGNPCEQYF.

V gene TRBV25-1 combines with J gene TRBJ2-5; TRBD1 aligns across 7 bases. With 3 bases clipped from V and 14 bases from J, the junction kept 21 bases outside the gene matches. The CDR3 has 16 residues. Per germline, CDR1 MGHDK and CDR2 SYGVNS. The CDR3 DNA sequence: TGTGCCAGCAGTGAGTTATCCGGGACAGACAGACTCCCCGTATACTTC. As protein: CASSELSGTDRLPVYF.

This chain connects TRBV4-3 to TRBJ2-1; TRBD2 is a possible D gene (6 bases). This CDR3 has 16 residues. The germline V gene encodes CDR1 LGHNA and CDR2 YSLEER. Trimming removed 3 bases at V and 2 bases at J, with 14 bases between. CDR3 loop: CASSQGHGEAYNEQFF. In DNA, the CDR3 is TGCGCCAGCAGCCAGGGGCATGGGGAGGCCTACAATGAGCAGTTCTTC.

This clone has a single count. This likely comes from a read error, as the CDR3 has no conserved phenylalanine or tryptophan at its end. The chain carries TRBV7-6 and TRBJ1-2; TRBD1 matches at 8 bases. Trimming removed 5 bases from V and 7 bases from J; junction bases left unmatched: 18. The CDR3 is 17 amino acids. Germline V gene data show CDR1 as SGHVS and CDR2 as FNYEAQ. The CDR3 coding sequence is TGTGCCAGCAGCCCAACCAGGGGGCCAGGGGGCGCGGGTGGCTACACCCTC. Its protein product is CASSPTRGPGGAGGYTL.

The chain carries TRBV7-9 and TRBJ2-5, with TRBD2 identical over 10 bases. The CDR3 is 17 amino acids. Germline V gene sequence: CDR1 SEHNR, CDR2 FQNEAQ (reference sequence). V shed 2 bases and J 5 bases; nucleotides not matched to a gene: 11. The CDR3 reads CASSLPGLADLRETQYF. CDR3 bases: TGTGCCAGCAGCTTACCCGGACTAGCGGACCTCCGGGAGACCCAGTACTTC.

The V gene is TRBV19, the J gene TRBJ1-5; D gene uncertain. V lost 7 bases, J lost 0 bases, and 13 bases lay in between. The germline V gene has CDR1 LNHDA and CDR2 SQIVND (reference sequence). The CDR3 spans 15 residues. The CDR3 bases are TGTGCCAGTAAAAAACAGTCTTATAGCAATCAGCCCCAGCATTTT. This codes for CASKKQSYSNQPQHF.

This chain connects TRBV5-1 to TRBJ1-3; 7 nucleotides agree with TRBD1. V was pared by 4 bases and J by 0 bases, with 4 bases of the junction left unmatched. Per germline, CDR1 SGHRS and CDR2 YFSETQ. The CDR3 is made up of 15 amino acids. This chain's CDR3 is CASSATGISGNTIYF. CDR3 sequence (DNA): TGCGCCAGCAGCGCGACAGGGATCTCTGGAAACACCATATATTTT.

The chain links TRBV14 to TRBJ2-7, with D unclear. The CDR3 loop spans 14 amino acids. Germline V gene data show CDR1 as SGHDN and CDR2 as FVKESK. The germline V and J ends were trimmed by 3 bases and 2 bases, with 11 bases remaining between them. CDR3 DNA sequence: TGTGCCAGCAGCCATTATTCGACTCCCTACGAGCAGTACTTC. Translated, it gives CASSHYSTPYEQYF.

The chain combines TRBV7-9 with TRBJ1-1, with unresolved D. The CDR3 length is 14 residues. V shed 1 base and J shed 0 bases, with 6 bases lying between them. Per germline, CDR1 SEHNR and CDR2 FQNEAQ (reference sequence). CDR3 nucleotide sequence: TGTGCCAGCAGCTTAGTCGCAGTGAACACTGAAGCTTTCTTT. Amino acid sequence: CASSLVAVNTEAFF.

The chain combines TRBV27 with TRBJ1-2, with TRBD1 matching over 8 bases. The germline gives CDR1 MNHEY, CDR2 SMNVEV (reference sequence). This CDR3 region has 16 residues. V was clipped by 3 bases and J by 3 bases; unmatched bases: 9. The CDR3 reads CASSFGQGAWDYGYTF. The CDR3 region has the DNA TGTGCCAGCAGTTTCGGACAGGGCGCTTGGGACTATGGCTACACCTTC.

This chain joins TRBV4-1 and TRBJ2-1, with D possibly matching TRBD1 (6 bases). Germline loops: CDR1 MGHRA, CDR2 YSYEKL. V dropped 1 base and J dropped 12 bases, with 16 bases sitting between them. CDR3 length: 14 amino acids. CDR3 nucleotide sequence: TGCGCCAGCAGCCAAGCCCCGGCAGGGGTAAGGCAGTTCTTC. Protein: CASSQAPAGVRQFF.

The chain links TRBV7-9 to TRBJ2-7; possibly TRBD1 for D (5 bases). The length of the CDR3 is 16 residues. V was clipped by 6 bases and J by 6 bases, with 24 bases between them. CDR1 SEHNR and CDR2 FQNEAQ come from the germline V gene (reference sequence). CDR3 sequence reads: CASSSTVWQGGSEQYF. The CDR3 region has the DNA TGTGCCAGCAGTTCAACGGTGTGGCAGGGTGGCAGCGAGCAGTACTTC.

The chain has TRBV19 and TRBJ2-7, with TRBD1 matching over 8 bases. The CDR3 is 15 amino acids. Looked up from germline, CDR1 is LNHDA and CDR2 is SQIVND (reference sequence). Unmatched junction bases numbered 4, after V lost 1 base and J lost 2 bases. The CDR3 loop reads CASSIGQGQAYEQYF. CDR3 nucleotide sequence: TGTGCCAGTAGTATAGGACAGGGACAGGCCTACGAGCAGTACTTC.